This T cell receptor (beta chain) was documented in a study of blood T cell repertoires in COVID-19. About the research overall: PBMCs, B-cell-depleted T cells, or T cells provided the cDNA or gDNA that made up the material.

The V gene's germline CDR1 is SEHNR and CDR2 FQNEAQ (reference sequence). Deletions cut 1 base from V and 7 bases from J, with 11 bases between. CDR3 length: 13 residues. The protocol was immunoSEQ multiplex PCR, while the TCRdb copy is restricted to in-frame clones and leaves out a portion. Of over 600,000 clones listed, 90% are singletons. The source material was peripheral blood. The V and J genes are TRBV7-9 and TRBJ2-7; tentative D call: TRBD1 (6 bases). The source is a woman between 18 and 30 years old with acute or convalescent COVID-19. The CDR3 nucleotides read TGTGCCAGCAGCTTAGGGGCAGGGGCGGAGCAGTACTTC. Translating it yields CASSLGAGAEQYF.